This T cell receptor (beta chain) was profiled in a study of OX40 agonist ivuxolimab in advanced cancers. Whole-study context: Two patients with cutaneous melanoma and one with hepatocellular carcinoma, three in total, showed partial responses.

The data were produced by immunoSEQ multiplex PCR, yet TCRdb's version contains in-frame clones alone and is incomplete. This table holds about 33,000 clones, less than 85% found once. The V end lost 4 bases, the J end lost 7 bases, and 6 bases lay between the germline ends. Germline assignment: CDR1 SGHNT and CDR2 YYREEE (reference sequence). This CDR3 is built from 11 residues. This clone was recorded once. Material: CD4+ or CD8+ T cells sorted from blood, obtained in a trial of the OX40 agonist ivuxolimab. This rearrangement joins TRBV5-4 to TRBJ2-1; D is unclear. The origin of this receptor is an adult with an advanced solid tumor such as melanoma, head and neck, liver or kidney cancer. The CDR3: CASSIRNEQFF. The CDR3 DNA follows: TGTGCCAGCAGCATTCGTAATGAGCAGTTCTTC.